This T cell receptor (beta chain) was obtained from a study of blood T cell repertoires in COVID-19. Sequenced by immunoSEQ multiplex PCR; TCRdb stores in-frame clones only, minus some. The table has 140,000 to 150,000 clones, about 90% seen once. The CDR3 sequence is 14 residues long. Trimming left V 1 base short and J 5 bases short, with 11 bases between. Germline V gives CDR1 GTSNPN, CDR2 SVGIG (reference sequence). This rearrangement joins TRBV30 to TRBJ2-2; D not certain. The sequenced sample was peripheral blood. The source of this sequence is a human donor in a cohort sampled during active COVID-19. The CDR3 is CAWSAYVQTGELFF. DNA for the CDR3: TGTGCCTGGAGTGCTTATGTGCAGACCGGGGAGCTGTTTTTT.